This T cell receptor beta chain stems from a study of T cell repertoires in cytomegalovirus infection. Study-level background: An indication of both CMV infection and matching HLA type came from public TCR beta signatures.

MiXCR was run by TCRdb on the reads, yielding one entry per CDR3 protein. Of around 550,000 distinct CDR3 sequences listed, approximately 26% are singletons. Germline CDR1 is SGDLS and CDR2 is YYNGEE. The length of the CDR3 is 15 residues. V was cut by 0 bases and J by 0 bases, with 8 bases left in between. The sequence came from a human donor in good health (CMV status not recorded). Some clones in this sample may be carry-over from other donors' samples. The specimen sequenced was PBMCs. The chain employs TRBV9 and TRBJ2-3; D is possibly TRBD2 (5 bases). CDR3 in DNA: TGTGCCAGCAGCGTAGAGGGAGCGAGCACAGATACGCAGTATTTT. It codes for CASSVEGASTDTQYF.